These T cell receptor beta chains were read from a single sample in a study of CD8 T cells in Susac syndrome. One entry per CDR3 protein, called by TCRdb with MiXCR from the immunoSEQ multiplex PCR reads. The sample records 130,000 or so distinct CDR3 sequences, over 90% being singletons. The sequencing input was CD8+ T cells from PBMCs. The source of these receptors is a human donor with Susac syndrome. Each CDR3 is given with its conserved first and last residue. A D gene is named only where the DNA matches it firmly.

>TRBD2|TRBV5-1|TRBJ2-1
CASSWTSGGYNEQFF
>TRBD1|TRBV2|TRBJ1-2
CASSSTGGYGYTF
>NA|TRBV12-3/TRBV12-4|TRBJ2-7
CASGSFNEQYF
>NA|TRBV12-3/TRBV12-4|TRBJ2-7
CASSLEPGWQYF
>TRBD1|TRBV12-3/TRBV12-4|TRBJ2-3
CASSAPGTGYYTQYF
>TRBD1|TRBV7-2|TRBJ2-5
CASSPRDRLRETQYF
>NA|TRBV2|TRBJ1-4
CASSESTPRDEKLFF
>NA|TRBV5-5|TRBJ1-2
CASSLVRAGVYGYTF
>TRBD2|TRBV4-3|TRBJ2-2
CASSQEGLAGGPVTGELFF
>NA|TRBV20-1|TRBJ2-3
CSAEWDSSTDTQYF
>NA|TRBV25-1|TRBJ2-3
CASSEMGTDTQYF
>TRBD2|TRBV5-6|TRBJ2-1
CASVAGGYSEQFF
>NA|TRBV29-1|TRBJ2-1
CSVLTRQPGEFF
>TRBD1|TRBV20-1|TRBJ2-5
CSAIPGTGGEETQYF
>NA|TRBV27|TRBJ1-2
CASSLSGLSGYTF
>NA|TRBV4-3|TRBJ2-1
CASSQDRRGEQFF
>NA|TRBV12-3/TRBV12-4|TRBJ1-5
CASSLTVGHQPQHF
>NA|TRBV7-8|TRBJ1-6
CASSHDSVSGEPLHF
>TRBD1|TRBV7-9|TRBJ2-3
CASSLVGQGVPDTQYF
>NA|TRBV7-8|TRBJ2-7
CATTGGFSYEQYF
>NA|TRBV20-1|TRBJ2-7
CSARARGSYEQYF
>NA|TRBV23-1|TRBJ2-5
CASTPQENAPRETQYF
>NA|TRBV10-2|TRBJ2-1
CASSEAFYNEQFF
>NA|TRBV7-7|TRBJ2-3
CAVARDPGHTQYF
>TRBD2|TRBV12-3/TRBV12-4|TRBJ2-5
CASSRSGLEETQYF
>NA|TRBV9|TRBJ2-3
CASSVDGIGADTQYF
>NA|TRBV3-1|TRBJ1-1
CASSQDSGTPYAEAFF
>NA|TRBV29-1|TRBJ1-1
CSAWATNTEAFF
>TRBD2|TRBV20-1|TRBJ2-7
CSAKVTSGRAYEQYF
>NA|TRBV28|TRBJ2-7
CASSLSLDSTGNYEQYF
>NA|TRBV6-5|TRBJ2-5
CASTSDGQATQYF
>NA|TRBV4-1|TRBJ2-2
CASSQEGEPDNTGELFF
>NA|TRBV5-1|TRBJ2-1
CASSLESASYNEQFF
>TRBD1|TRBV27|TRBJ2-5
CASSPDRGETQYF
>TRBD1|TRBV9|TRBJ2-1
CASSPRDSSNEQFF
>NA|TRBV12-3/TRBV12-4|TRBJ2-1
CASSSGDNEQFF
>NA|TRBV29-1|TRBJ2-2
CSVGVGFSPGELFF
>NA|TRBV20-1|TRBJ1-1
CSAREEFTTEAFF
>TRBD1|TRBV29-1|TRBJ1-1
CSVGDRVNTEAFF
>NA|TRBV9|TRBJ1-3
CASSAPGAAGNTIYF
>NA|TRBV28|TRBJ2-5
CASSLQGSGGTQYF
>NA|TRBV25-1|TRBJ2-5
CASQETQYF
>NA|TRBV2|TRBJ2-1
CASSDKGPVSYNEQFF
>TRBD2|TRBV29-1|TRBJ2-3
CSVALAGQHTQYF
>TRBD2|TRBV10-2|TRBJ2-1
CASSRLAVNEQFF
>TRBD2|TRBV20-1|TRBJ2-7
CSAHPKAGGSYEQYF
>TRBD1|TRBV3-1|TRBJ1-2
CASSQGTGRYGYTF
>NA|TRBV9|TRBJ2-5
CASSDWGGLQETQYF
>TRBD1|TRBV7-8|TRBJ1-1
CASSWDGTGSSTEAFF